This entry lists 2 T cell receptor beta chains sequenced from one sample in a study of shared clonotypes between healthy human individuals. TCRdb's copy holds only in-frame clones and misses some; the assay was immunoSEQ multiplex PCR. Seen here are 2 million to 2.5 million clones, around 95% observed once, and the top ten hold approximately 0.13%. Sequencing was performed on naive CD4+ T cells sorted from blood. Subset meaning: CD45RA+ positively selected. The receptors here all came from a man aged 18 to 29 in good health.

This clone was seen more than once but under ten times. The CDR3 spells CSARGEFEAFF. The DNA for the CDR3 is TGCAGTGCTAGAGGGGAGTTTGAAGCTTTCTTT. The genes are TRBV20-1 and TRBJ1-1; D remains unclear. The ends were cut back, 1 base at V and 7 bases at J, with 7 bases in the middle. Looked up from germline, CDR1 is DFQATT and CDR2 is SNEGSKA (reference sequence). This CDR3 region has 11 residues.

The rearrangement joins TRBV6-1 to TRBJ1-1, with 7 bases identical to TRBD1. V dropped 4 bases and J dropped 10; count of bases not matched to a gene: 6. The CDR3 spans 12 residues. The germline V gene encodes CDR1 MNHNS and CDR2 SASEGT. Here the CDR3 DNA reads TGTGCCAGCAGTGCGACAGGGTCTGGAGCTTTCTTT. Its protein product is CASSATGSGAFF.